This T cell receptor beta chain came from a study of early T cells in non-severe SARS-CoV-2 infection. As part of library construction, unique molecular identifiers were attached to individual cDNA molecules. TCRdb itself ran the 5' RACE reads through MiXCR, one entry per CDR3 protein. The table includes almost 65,000 distinct CDR3 sequences, less than 5.5% detected once. This clonotype was counted ten times or more. The germline V gene has CDR1 MNHNY and CDR2 SVGAGI (reference sequence). V lost 4 bases and J 1 base, leaving 12 bases between the germline ends. CDR3 length equals 15 residues. The TCR originated in an adult who was a healthcare worker with PCR-confirmed SARS-CoV-2 infection or an uninfected control (not recorded which). The sample comprised whole blood. This chain uses TRBV6-6 with TRBJ2-3; D gene unclear. In DNA, the CDR3 is TGTGCCAGCAGTTCATCAGGAAGGGGCACAGATACGCAGTATTTT. Translation gives CASSSSGRGTDTQYF.